This T cell receptor (beta chain) was retrieved from a study of shared T cell receptors in the human thymus. Assay: immunoSEQ multiplex PCR; the TCRdb copy retains only in-frame clones and omits some. The sample records roughly 710,000 clones, roughly 85% being singletons. V shed 0 bases and J 5 bases; nucleotides not matched to a gene: 12. The germline gives CDR1 ENHRY, CDR2 SYGVKD. The CDR3 contains 18 residues. This sample also belongs to another study, concerning human thymus T cells. From that report: In thymic and blood repertoires alike, V and J usage looked biased. Related research described strongly overlapping thymic repertoires in unrelated people.

The rearrangement links TRBV10-3 to TRBJ2-5; 10 bases agree with TRBD2. This clonotype was sampled from a girl under two years old with a congenital heart defect. Sequenced sample: thymocytes. The CDR3 here is CAISESERLAGFLETQYF. CDR3 nucleotide sequence: TGTGCCATCAGTGAGTCGGAAAGACTAGCGGGTTTCTTGGAGACCCAGTACTTC.